The 19 T cell receptor beta chains below come from one sample, sequenced in a study of cytomegalovirus exposure and HLA in healthy donors. Sequenced by immunoSEQ multiplex PCR; TCRdb stores in-frame clones only, minus some. This table has under 150,000 clones, more than 85% appearing once. Sequencing was carried out using PBMCs. These receptors were obtained from a man between 18 and 35 years old in good health and CMV-seropositive.

Comments on this clone: Because the CDR3 is missing its conserved closing phenylalanine or tryptophan, this is likely a read error. The DNA is left out, because the CDR3 cannot be placed on it with certainty; the CDR3 is given as TCRdb lists it. This chain uses TRBV30 with TRBJ2-3; no check of the table's D call, TRBD1, against the DNA was made. The CDR3 comprises 11 residues, both ends counted. CDR1 is GTSNPN and CDR2 is SVGIG in the germline V gene (reference sequence). Here the CDR3 reads CAWTRGSNLGL.

V usage is TRBV5-6 and J usage is TRBJ2-7; TRBD1 aligns across 7 bases. The V gene end was trimmed by 4 bases and the J gene end by 3 bases; junction bases not matched to a gene: 13. The CDR3 runs to 16 residues. The germline gives CDR1 SGHDT, CDR2 YYEEEE. DNA of the CDR3: TGTGCCAGCAGCGGGGGACAGACCCCGAGTTACTACGAGCAGTACTTC. Translating gives CASSGGQTPSYYEQYF.

This chain links TRBV19 with TRBJ2-3; D possibly corresponds to TRBD1 (6 bases). This CDR3 has 14 residues. Trimming stripped 5 bases from V and 6 bases from J, with 15 bases between. CDR1 is LNHDA and CDR2 is SQIVND in the germline V gene (reference sequence). The CDR3 DNA reads as TGTGCCAGTAGTGCGCCGGGACACGAGGATACGCAGTATTTT. It translates to CASSAPGHEDTQYF.

V gene TRBV10-1 combines with J gene TRBJ2-1; tentative D call: TRBD2 (5 bases). The CDR3 totals 11 residues. V lost 9 bases to trimming and J lost 9 bases, with 12 bases between them. From germline, CDR1 is WNHNN and CDR2 SYGVQD (reference sequence). The CDR3 bases are TGCGCCAGTAGCGCGGGCCGTGAGCAGTTCTTC. It yields the protein CASSAGREQFF.

The chain couples TRBV5-6 to TRBJ2-5, with unresolved D. Trimming cost V 4 bases and J 1 base, with 11 bases left between them. The CDR3 length is 14 residues. CDR1 and CDR2 (germline): SGHDT, YYEEEE. CDR3 DNA: TGTGCCAGCAGCAGACACAGTATCCAAGAGACCCAGTACTTC. Residues: CASSRHSIQETQYF.

This chain links TRBV12-5 with TRBJ2-3; possible D gene TRBD2, 6 bases. CDR1 LGHNT and CDR2 FRNRAP come from the germline V gene. The CDR3 runs 15 residues. The V end was cut by 3 bases, the J end by 1 base, with 11 bases between. CDR3 bases: TGTGCTAGTGGTTTTGGAGGGCCGCGCACAGATACGCAGTATTTT. Translating it yields CASGFGGPRTDTQYF.

V usage is TRBV12-5 and J usage is TRBJ2-3; D is unresolved. Germline V gives CDR1 LGHNT, CDR2 FRNRAP. Trimming left V 4 bases short and J 7 bases short, with 6 bases between. This CDR3 has 11 amino acids. CDR3 sequence (DNA): TGTGCTAGTGGTTCCCTAAATACGCAGTATTTT. Translating it yields CASGSLNTQYF.

V and J are TRBV18 and TRBJ2-7; D might be TRBD2 (6 bases). In germline, CDR1 is KGHSH, CDR2 LQKENI. V shed 6 bases and J shed 4 bases, with 25 bases lying between them. CDR3 length: 17 amino acids. CDR3 nucleotide sequence: TGTGCCAGCTCCCCCCCCACAACGCGGGACTCTTCATACGAGCAGTACTTC. It specifies CASSPPTTRDSSYEQYF.

This sequence joins TRBV28 and TRBJ2-7; weak D call: TRBD2 (5 bases). The CDR3 consists of 11 residues. Germline CDR1 MDHEN, CDR2 SYDVKM. V shed 7 bases and J shed 3 bases, with 7 bases lying between them. The CDR3 loop reads CASKGVYEQYF. For the CDR3, the DNA is TGTGCCAGCAAGGGAGTCTACGAGCAGTACTTC.

The chain uses TRBV5-1 and TRBJ2-5; 7 positions match TRBD1. Germline CDR1 and CDR2: SGHRS and YFSETQ. J lost 4 bases, V lost 3 bases, and 12 bases had no gene match. This CDR3 comprises 16 residues. The CDR3 nucleotides read TGCGCCAGCAGCTCGGGGACAGAGCAGGGAACAGAGACCCAGTACTTC. Amino acids: CASSSGTEQGTETQYF.

The chain uses TRBV5-1 and TRBJ2-1; 12 positions agree with TRBD1. Germline assignment: CDR1 SGHRS and CDR2 YFSETQ. CDR3 size: 15 residues. V was pared by 7 bases and J by 6 bases, with 8 bases of the junction left unmatched. CDR3 nucleotides: TGCGCCAGCGGGCCGGGACAGGGGGCTTTCAATGAGCAGTTCTTC. It yields the protein CASGPGQGAFNEQFF.

The rearrangement joins TRBV29-1 to TRBJ2-3, with 8 nucleotides matching TRBD1. The V gene's germline CDR1 is SQVTM and CDR2 ANQGSEA. The CDR3 runs to 13 residues. Trimming removed 8 bases from V and 5 bases from J; junction bases left unmatched: 9. The CDR3 loop reads CSSSGQVGDTQYF. CDR3 DNA: TGCAGCTCCTCGGGACAGGTGGGAGATACGCAGTATTTT.

The rearrangement joins TRBV29-1 to TRBJ2-3; the match to TRBD2 covers 13 bases. V trimming: 6 bases; J trimming: 0 bases; junction bases outside the gene matches: 12. The CDR3 runs to 18 residues. Germline V CDR1 and CDR2: SQVTM, ANQGSEA. CDR3 protein: CSVGLAGASISSTDTQYF. Here the CDR3 DNA reads TGCAGCGTAGGACTAGCGGGAGCTTCCATCAGTAGCACAGATACGCAGTATTTT.

This clone has only one observation. The chain is built from TRBV7-9 and TRBJ2-7; 7 positions agree with TRBD2. CDR3 length: 12 amino acids. CDR1 and CDR2 from the germline V gene are SEHNR and FQNEAQ (reference sequence). The junction had 5 bases not matched to a gene; V was cut back by 6 bases and J by 6 bases. CDR3 coding DNA: TGTGCCAGCAGGCGCACGGGGGGCGAGCAGTACTTC. Translated, it gives CASRRTGGEQYF.

The chain recombines TRBV6-1 with TRBJ2-3; D may be TRBD2 (6 bases). The germline V gene encodes CDR1 MNHNS and CDR2 SASEGT. Between the trimmed V and J ends, which lost 6 bases and 2 bases, there was a span of 9 bases. The length of the CDR3 is 13 residues. CDR3 nucleotide sequence: TGTGCCAGCAGGAGGGACTCCACAGATACGCAGTATTTT. As protein: CASRRDSTDTQYF.

The chain's CDR3 is CASSPLSGRAVRQLEFF. In nucleotides, the CDR3 is TGTGCCAGCAGCCCCCTTAGCGGGAGGGCCGTACGTCAACTGGAGTTCTTC. The chain links TRBV11-2 to TRBJ2-1; 11 bases align to TRBD2. Germline V gene lookup returns CDR1 SGHAT and CDR2 FQNNGV. V gave up 5 bases and J gave up 14 bases; unmatched junction bases: 20. The CDR3 is made up of 17 amino acids.

This chain joins TRBV4-2 and TRBJ1-3; TRBD1 matches at 7 bases. Germline V gives CDR1 LGHNA, CDR2 YNFKEQ. V was clipped by 0 bases and J by 8 bases; unmatched bases: 16. This CDR3 is built from 18 residues. CDR3 DNA sequence: TGTGCCAGCAGCCAAGAGGCCTTTCAGACAGGGAAATTAGACACCATATATTTT. It translates to CASSQEAFQTGKLDTIYF.

The rearrangement joins TRBV30 to TRBJ2-7; TRBD2 agrees at 7 bases. Germline lookup yields CDR1 GTSNPN and CDR2 SVGIG (reference sequence). This CDR3 has 15 residues. Losses at the gene ends were 0 bases for V and 4 bases for J; bases not matched to a gene: 9. CDR3 in amino acids: CAWSVRGDTSYEQYF. In nucleotides, the CDR3 is TGTGCCTGGAGTGTACGGGGGGATACTTCATACGAGCAGTACTTC.

This clone was seen only a few times. The chain carries TRBV2 and TRBJ2-7; D remains ambiguous. This CDR3 contains 11 residues. V was cut by 6 bases and J by 2 bases, with 5 bases left in between. Germline V gene data show CDR1 as SNHLY and CDR2 as FYNNEI. CDR3 amino acids: CASSGTYEQYF. The CDR3 region has the DNA TGTGCCAGCAGCGGTACCTACGAGCAGTACTTC.